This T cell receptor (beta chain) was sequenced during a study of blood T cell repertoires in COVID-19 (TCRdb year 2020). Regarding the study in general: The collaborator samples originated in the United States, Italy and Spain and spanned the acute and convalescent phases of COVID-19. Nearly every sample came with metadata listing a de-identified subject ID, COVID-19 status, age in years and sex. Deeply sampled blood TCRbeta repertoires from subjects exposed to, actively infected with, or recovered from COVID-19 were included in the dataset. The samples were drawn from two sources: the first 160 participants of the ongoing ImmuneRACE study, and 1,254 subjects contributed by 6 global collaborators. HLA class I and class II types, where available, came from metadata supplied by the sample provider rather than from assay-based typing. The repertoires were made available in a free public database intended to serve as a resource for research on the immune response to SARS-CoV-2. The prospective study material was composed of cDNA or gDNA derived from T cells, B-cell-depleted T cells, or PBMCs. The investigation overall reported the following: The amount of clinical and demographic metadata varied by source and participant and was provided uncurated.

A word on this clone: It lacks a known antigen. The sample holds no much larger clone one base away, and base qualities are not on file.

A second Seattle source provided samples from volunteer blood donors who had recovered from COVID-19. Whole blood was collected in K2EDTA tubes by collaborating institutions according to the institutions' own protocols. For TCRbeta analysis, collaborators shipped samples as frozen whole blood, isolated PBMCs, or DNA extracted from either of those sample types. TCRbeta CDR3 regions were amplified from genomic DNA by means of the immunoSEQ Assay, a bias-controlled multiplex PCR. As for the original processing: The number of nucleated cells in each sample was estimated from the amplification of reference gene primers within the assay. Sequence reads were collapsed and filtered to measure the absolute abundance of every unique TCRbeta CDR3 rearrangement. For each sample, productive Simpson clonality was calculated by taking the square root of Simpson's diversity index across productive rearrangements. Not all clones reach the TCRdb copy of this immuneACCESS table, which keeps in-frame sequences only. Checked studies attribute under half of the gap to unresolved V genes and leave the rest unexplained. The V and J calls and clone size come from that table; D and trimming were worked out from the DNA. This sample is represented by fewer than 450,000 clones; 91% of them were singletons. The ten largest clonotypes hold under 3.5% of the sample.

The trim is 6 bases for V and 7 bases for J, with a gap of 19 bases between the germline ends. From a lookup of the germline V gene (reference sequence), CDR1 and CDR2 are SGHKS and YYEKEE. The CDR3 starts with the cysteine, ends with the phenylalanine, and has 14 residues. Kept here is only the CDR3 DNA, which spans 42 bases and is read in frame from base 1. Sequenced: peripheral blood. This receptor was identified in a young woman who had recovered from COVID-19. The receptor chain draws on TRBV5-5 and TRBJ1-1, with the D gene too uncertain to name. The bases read TGTGCCAGCACCACCAGATGGCGGTCTGATGAAGCTTTCTTT. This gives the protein CASTTRWRSDEAFF.